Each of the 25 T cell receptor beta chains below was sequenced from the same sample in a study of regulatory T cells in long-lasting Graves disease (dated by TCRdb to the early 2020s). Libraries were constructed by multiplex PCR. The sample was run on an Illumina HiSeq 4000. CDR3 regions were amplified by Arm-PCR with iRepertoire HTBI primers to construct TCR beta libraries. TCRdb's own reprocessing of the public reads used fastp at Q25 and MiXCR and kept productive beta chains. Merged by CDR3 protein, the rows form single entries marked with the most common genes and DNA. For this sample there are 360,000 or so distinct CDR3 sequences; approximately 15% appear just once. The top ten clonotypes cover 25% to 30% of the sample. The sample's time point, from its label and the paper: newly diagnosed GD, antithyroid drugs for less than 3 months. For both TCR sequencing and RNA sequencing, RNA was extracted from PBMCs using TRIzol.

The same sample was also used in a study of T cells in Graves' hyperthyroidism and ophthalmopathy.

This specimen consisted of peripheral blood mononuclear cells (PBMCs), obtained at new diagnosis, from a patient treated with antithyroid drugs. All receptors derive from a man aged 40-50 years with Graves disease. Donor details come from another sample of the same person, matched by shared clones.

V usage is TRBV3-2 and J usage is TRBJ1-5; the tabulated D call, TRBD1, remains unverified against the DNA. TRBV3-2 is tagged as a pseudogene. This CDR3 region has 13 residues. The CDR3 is CASSQTVRGAQHF. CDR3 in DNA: TGTGCCAGCAGCCAGACAGTAAGAGGAGCCCAGCATTTT.

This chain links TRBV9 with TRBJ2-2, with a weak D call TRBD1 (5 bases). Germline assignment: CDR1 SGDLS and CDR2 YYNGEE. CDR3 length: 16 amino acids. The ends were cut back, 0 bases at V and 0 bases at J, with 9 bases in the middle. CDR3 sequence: CASSVDAGPNTGELFF. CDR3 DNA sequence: TGTGCCAGCAGCGTAGATGCAGGGCCGAACACCGGGGAGCTGTTTTTT. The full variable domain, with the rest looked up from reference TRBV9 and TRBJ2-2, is DSGVTQTPKHLITATGQRVTLRCSPRSGDLSVYWYQQSLDQGLQFLIQYYNGEERAKGNILERFSAQQFPDLHSELNLSSLELGDSALYFCASSVDAGPNTGELFFGEGSRLTVL.

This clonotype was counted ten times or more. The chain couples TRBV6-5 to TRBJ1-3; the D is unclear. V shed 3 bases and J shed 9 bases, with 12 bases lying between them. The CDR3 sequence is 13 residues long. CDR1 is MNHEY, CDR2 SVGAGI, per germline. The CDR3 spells CASSYKGRSTIYF. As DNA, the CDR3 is TGTGCCAGCAGTTATAAAGGCCGTAGCACCATATATTTT.

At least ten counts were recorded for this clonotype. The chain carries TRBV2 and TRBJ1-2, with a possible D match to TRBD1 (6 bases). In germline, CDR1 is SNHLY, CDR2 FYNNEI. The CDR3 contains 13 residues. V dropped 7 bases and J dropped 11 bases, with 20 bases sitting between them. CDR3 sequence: CASTGNLGQRYTF. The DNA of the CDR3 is TGTGCCAGCACCGGAAATCTGGGACAACGTTACACCTTC.

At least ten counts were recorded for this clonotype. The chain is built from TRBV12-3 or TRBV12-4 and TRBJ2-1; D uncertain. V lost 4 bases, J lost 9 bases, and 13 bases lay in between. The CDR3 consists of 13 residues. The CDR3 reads CASSSMGGVEQFF. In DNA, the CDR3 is TGTGCCAGCAGTTCTATGGGTGGCGTTGAGCAGTTCTTC.

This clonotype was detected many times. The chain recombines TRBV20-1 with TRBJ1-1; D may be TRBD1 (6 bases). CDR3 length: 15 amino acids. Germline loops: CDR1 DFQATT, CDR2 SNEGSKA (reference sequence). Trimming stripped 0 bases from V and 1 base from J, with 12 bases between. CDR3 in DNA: TGCAGTGCTAGAGATCCGGGGGCGGGGAACACTGAAGCTTTCTTT. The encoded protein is CSARDPGAGNTEAFF.

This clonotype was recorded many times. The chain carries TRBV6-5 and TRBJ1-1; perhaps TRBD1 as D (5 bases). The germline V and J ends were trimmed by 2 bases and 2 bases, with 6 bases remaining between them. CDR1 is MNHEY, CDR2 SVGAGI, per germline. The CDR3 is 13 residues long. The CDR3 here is CASSYGGNTEAFF. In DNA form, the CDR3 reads TGTGCCAGCAGTTACGGGGGAAACACTGAAGCTTTCTTT.

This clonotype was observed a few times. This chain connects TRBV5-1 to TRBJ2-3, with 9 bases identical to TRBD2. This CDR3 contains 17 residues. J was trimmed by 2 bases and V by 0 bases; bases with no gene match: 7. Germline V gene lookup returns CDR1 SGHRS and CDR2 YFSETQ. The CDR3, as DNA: TGCGCCAGCAGCTTGGGGCCCGTAGCGGGGGCCACAGATACGCAGTATTTT. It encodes CASSLGPVAGATDTQYF.

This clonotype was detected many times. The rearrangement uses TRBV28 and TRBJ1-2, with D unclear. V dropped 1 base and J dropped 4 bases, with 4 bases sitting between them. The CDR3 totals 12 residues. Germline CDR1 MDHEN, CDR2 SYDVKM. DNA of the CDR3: TGTGCCAGCAGTTTATTCCGCTATGGCTACACCTTC. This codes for CASSLFRYGYTF.

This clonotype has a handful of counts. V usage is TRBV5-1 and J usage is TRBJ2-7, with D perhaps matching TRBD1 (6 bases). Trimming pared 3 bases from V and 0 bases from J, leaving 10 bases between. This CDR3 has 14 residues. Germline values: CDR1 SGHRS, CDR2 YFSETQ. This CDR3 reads CASSYDRYSYEQYF. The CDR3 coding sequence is TGCGCCAGCAGCTACGACAGGTACTCCTACGAGCAGTACTTC.

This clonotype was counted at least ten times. This CDR3 reads CASKKGGETQYF. CDR3 in DNA: TGTGCCAGCAAGAAGGGTGGAGAGACCCAGTACTTC. The V and J genes are TRBV28 and TRBJ2-5; no clear D. Germline CDR1 reads MDHEN; CDR2 reads SYDVKM. V lost 7 bases and J 4 bases, leaving 10 bases between the germline ends. The CDR3 contains 12 residues.

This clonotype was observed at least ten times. CDR3 protein: CASSSTEPGLSSYNSPLHF. In DNA form, the CDR3 reads TGTGCCAGCAGCAGTACCGAGCCGGGTCTGAGCTCCTATAATTCACCCCTCCACTTT. The V gene is TRBV9, the J gene TRBJ1-6; no clear D gene. The V end lost 4 bases, the J end lost 0 bases, and 20 bases lay between the germline ends. The length of the CDR3 is 19 residues. Germline CDR1 reads SGDLS; CDR2 reads YYNGEE.

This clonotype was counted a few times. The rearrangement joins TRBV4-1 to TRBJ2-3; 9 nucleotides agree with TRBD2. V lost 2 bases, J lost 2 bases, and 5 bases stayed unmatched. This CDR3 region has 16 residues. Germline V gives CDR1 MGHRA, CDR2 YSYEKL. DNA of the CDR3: TGCGCCAGCAGCCAAAGGGCGGGGGGGCACACAGATACGCAGTATTTT. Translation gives CASSQRAGGHTDTQYF.

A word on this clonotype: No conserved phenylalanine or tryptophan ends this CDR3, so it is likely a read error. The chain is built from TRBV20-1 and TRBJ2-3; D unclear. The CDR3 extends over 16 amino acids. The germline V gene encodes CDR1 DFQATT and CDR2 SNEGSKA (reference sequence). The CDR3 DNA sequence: TGCAATGCTAGAAACTCGGGCCAGTTTCTGGGAGATACGCAGTATTCT. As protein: CNARNSGQFLGDTQYS.

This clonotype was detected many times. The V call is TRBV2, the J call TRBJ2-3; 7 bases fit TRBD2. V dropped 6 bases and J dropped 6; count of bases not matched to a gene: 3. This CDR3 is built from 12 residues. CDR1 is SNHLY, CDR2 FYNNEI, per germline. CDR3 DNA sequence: TGTGCCAGCAGAGGACTAGATGATACGCAGTATTTT. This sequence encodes CASRGLDDTQYF.

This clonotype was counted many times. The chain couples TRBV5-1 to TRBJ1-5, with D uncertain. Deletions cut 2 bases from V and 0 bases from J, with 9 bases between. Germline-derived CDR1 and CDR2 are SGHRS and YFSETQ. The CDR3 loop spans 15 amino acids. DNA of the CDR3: TGCGCCAGCAGCTTAGACCCAACTAGCAATCAGCCCCAGCATTTT. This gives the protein CASSLDPTSNQPQHF.

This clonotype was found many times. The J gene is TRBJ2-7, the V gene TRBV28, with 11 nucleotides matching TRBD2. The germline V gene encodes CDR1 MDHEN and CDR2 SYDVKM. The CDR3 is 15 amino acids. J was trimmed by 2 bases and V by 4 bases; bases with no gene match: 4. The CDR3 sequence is CASSSTSGGTYEQYF. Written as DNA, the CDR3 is TGTGCCAGCAGTTCTACTAGCGGGGGAACCTACGAGCAGTACTTC. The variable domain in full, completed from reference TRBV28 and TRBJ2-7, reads DVKVTQSSRYLVKRTGEKVFLECVQDMDHENMFWYRQDPGLGLRLIYFSYDVKMKEKGDIPEGYSVSREKKERFSLILESASTNQTSMYLCASSSTSGGTYEQYFGPGTRLTVT.

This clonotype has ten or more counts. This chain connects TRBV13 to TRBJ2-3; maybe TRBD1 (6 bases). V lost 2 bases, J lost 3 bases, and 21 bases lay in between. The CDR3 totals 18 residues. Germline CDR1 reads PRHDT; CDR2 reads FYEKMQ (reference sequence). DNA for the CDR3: TGTGCCAGCAGCTTAAGGCAAACATACAGGGTCGGGACAGATACGCAGTATTTT. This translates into CASSLRQTYRVGTDTQYF.

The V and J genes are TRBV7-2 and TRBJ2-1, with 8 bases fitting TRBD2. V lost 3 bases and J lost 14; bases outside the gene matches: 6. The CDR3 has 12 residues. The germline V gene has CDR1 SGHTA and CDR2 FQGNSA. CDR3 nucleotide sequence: TGTGCCAGCAGCTTTTCGAGGCGGGAGGAGTTCTTC. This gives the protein CASSFSRREEFF.

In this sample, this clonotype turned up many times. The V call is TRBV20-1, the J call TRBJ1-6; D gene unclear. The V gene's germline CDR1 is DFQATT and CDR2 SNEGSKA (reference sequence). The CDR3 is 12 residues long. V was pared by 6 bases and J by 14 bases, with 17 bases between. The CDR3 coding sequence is TGCAGTGCCCAGGCGGGCCCTGGGACCCTCCACTTT. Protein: CSAQAGPGTLHF.

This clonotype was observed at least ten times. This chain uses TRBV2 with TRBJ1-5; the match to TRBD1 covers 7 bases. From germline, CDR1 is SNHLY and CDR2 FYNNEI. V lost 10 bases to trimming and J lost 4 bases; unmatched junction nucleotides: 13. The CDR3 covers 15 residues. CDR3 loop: CATSDRSGENQPQHF. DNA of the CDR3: TGTGCCACCTCGGACAGGTCGGGGGAGAATCAGCCCCAGCATTTT.

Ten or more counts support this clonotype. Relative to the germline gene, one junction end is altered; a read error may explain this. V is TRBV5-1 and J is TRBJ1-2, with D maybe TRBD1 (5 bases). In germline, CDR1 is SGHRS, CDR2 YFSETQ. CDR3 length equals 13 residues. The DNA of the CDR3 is TGTGCCAGCAGCTTGGCCGGGGCCAGTGGCTACACCTTC. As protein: CASSLAGASGYTF.

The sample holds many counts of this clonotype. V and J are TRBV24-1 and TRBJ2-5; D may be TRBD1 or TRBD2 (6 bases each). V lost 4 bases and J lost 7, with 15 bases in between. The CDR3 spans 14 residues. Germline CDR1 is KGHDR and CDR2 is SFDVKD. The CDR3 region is CATSDHGQRATQYF. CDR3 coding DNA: TGTGCCACCAGTGACCACGGACAGCGGGCGACCCAGTACTTC.

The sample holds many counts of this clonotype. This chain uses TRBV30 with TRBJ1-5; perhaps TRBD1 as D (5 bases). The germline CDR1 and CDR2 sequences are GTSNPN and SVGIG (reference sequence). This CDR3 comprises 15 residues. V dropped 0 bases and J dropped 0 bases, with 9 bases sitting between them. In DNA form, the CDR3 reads TGTGCCTGGAGTGTGGGGACGGATAGCAATCAGCCCCAGCATTTT. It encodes CAWSVGTDSNQPQHF.

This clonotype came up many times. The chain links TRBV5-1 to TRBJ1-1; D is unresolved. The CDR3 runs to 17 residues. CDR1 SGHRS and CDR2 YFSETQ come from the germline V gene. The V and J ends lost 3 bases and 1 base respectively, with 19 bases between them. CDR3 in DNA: TGCGCCAGCAGCTGGAGCGGGGTTGCCCCAACGAACACTGAAGCTTTCTTT. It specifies CASSWSGVAPTNTEAFF.